A single sample is the source of the 5 T cell receptor beta chains below, sequenced in a study of CD8+ T cells in alopecia areata. The authors extracted RNA and reverse transcribed it into cDNA as the sequencing template. Only in-frame clones appear in the TCRdb table, and some are missing; sequencing was by immunoSEQ multiplex PCR. The sample gives hundreds of thousands of clones, approximately 61% of which show up once; around 1.2% is in the top ten. Sequenced here: CD4+ T cells sorted from blood, sampled at week 0. The source is a human donor with alopecia areata.

The chain is built from TRBV29-1 and TRBJ1-6; the D gene is possibly TRBD1 (6 bases). From germline, CDR1 is SQVTM and CDR2 ANQGSEA. The CDR3 is made up of 13 amino acids. With 5 bases removed from V and 4 bases from J, the gap between germline ends came to 9 bases. Here the CDR3 reads CSVRGHYNSPLHF. In DNA, the CDR3 is TGCAGCGTTCGGGGACATTATAATTCACCCCTCCACTTT.

This clone was seen only a few times. The sample has other DNA sequences that encode this CDR3 too. The V call is TRBV29-1, the J call TRBJ1-5; TRBD1 might be the D (5 bases). V was clipped by 5 bases and J by 2 bases, with 10 bases between them. The length of the CDR3 is 13 residues. Germline-derived CDR1 and CDR2 are SQVTM and ANQGSEA. The CDR3 DNA is TGCAGCGTTCGGGACGGAGGCAATCAGCCCCAGCATTTT. Protein product: CSVRDGGNQPQHF.

This chain joins TRBV30 and TRBJ1-2, with D uncertain. The CDR3 runs 11 residues. The V gene's germline CDR1 is GTSNPN and CDR2 SVGIG (reference sequence). Trimming took 1 base from V and 8 from J, leaving 8 bases between them. The CDR3 bases are TGTGCCTGGAGTGGGGTCCGCGGCTACACCTTC. Its translation: CAWSGVRGYTF. The variable domain in full, completed from reference TRBV30 and TRBJ1-2, reads SQTIHQWPATLVQPVGSPLSLECTVEGTSNPNLYWYRQAAGRGLQLLFYSVGIGQISSEVPQNLSASRPQDRQFILSSKKLLLSDSGFYLCAWSGVRGYTFGSGTRLTVV.

The rearrangement links TRBV9 to TRBJ1-1, with D possibly TRBD1 on 5 matching bases. The V end lost 3 bases, the J end lost 7 bases, and 16 bases lay between the germline ends. This CDR3 region has 14 residues. The germline CDR1 and CDR2 sequences are SGDLS and YYNGEE. CDR3 residues: CASSAREGPFEAFF. The CDR3 DNA follows: TGTGCCAGCAGCGCGAGGGAGGGACCTTTTGAAGCTTTCTTT.

V usage is TRBV7-2 and J usage is TRBJ2-7; D call uncertain. The CDR3 is 16 residues long. V was trimmed by 0 bases and J by 2 bases, leaving 14 bases between them. CDR1 is SGHTA and CDR2 is FQGNSA in the germline V gene. DNA of the CDR3: TGTGCCAGCAGCTTAGCCGGCAGTATGGATACCTACGAGCAGTACTTC. Protein product: CASSLAGSMDTYEQYF.